Listed below are T cell receptor beta chains from one sample, sequenced in a study of T cells in Graves' hyperthyroidism and ophthalmopathy. Each CDR3 protein is one row after TCRdb ran MiXCR on the multiplex PCR reads. Of approximately 560,000 distinct CDR3 sequences detected, 46% appear once; the ten largest clones hold roughly 8.2%. The sequenced sample was peripheral blood or thyroid tissue (not recorded which). Receptor source: a woman in her late teens or twenties with Graves' hyperthyroidism. Each CDR3 is given with its conserved first and last residue. The D gene is left open where the match is weak. Expanded clones get a size class; other rows say once, few or many, or leave the size out.

CDR3 protein: CASSGLGGWKEQPQHF
CDR3 DNA: TGTGCCAGCAGTGGACTGGGGGGGTGGAAAGAGCAGCCCCAGCATTTT
V gene: TRBV25-1
J gene: TRBJ1-5
clone size: .
D gene: .

CDR3 protein: CASSIRRNTEAFF
CDR3 DNA: TGTGCCAGTAGTATACGCAGGAACACTGAAGCTTTCTTT
V gene: TRBV19
J gene: TRBJ1-1
clone size: many
D gene: .

CDR3 protein: CASSISPTGSNQPQHF
CDR3 DNA: TGTGCCAGTAGTATCTCTCCGACAGGCAGCAATCAGCCCCAGCATTTT
V gene: TRBV2
J gene: TRBJ1-5
clone size: .
D gene: .

CDR3 protein: CAISGSGRGYEQYF
CDR3 DNA: TGTGCCATCAGCGGTAGCGGGCGCGGGTACGAGCAGTACTTC
V gene: TRBV10-3
J gene: TRBJ2-7
clone size: many
D gene: TRBD2

CDR3 protein: CSGDDGALNTEAFF
CDR3 DNA: TGCAGCGGAGACGATGGGGCGCTGAACACTGAAGCTTTCTTT
V gene: TRBV29-1
J gene: TRBJ1-1
clone size: .
D gene: .

CDR3 protein: CASSFRGATNYGYTF
CDR3 DNA: TGTGCCAGCAGCTTCAGGGGCGCCACTAACTATGGCTACACCTTC
V gene: TRBV25-1
J gene: TRBJ1-2
clone size: .
D gene: .

CDR3 protein: CAISSSTRQGNYGYTF
CDR3 DNA: TGTGCCATCAGCTCCTCTACAAGACAGGGGAACTATGGCTACACCTTC
V gene: TRBV10-3
J gene: TRBJ1-2
clone size: .
D gene: TRBD1

CDR3 protein: CTSSTGQGYSPLHF
CDR3 DNA: TGCACCAGCAGCACCGGACAGGGTTATTCACCCCTCCACTTT
V gene: TRBV5-1
J gene: TRBJ1-6
clone size: .
D gene: TRBD1

CDR3 protein: CSVRETANTEAFF
CDR3 DNA: TGCAGTGTTCGAGAGACGGCGAACACTGAAGCTTTCTTT
V gene: TRBV20-1
J gene: TRBJ1-1
clone size: .
D gene: .

CDR3 protein: CATSRGDSRFYGYTF
CDR3 DNA: TGTGCCACCAGCAGAGGGGACAGCAGATTCTATGGCTACACCTTC
V gene: TRBV15
J gene: TRBJ1-2
clone size: .
D gene: TRBD1

CDR3 protein: CASSFGAPYSNQPQHF
CDR3 DNA: TGTGCCAGCAGTTTCGGGGCTCCTTATAGCAATCAGCCCCAGCATTTT
V gene: TRBV10-3
J gene: TRBJ1-5
clone size: few
D gene: .

CDR3 protein: CATSRDTQETQYF
CDR3 DNA: TGTGCCACCAGCAGGGACACCCAAGAGACCCAGTACTTC
V gene: TRBV15
J gene: TRBJ2-5
clone size: many
D gene: .

CDR3 protein: CSAAEGGKRETQHF
CDR3 DNA: TGCAGTGCCGCAGAGGGAGGGAAGCGTGAGACCCAGCATTTT
V gene: TRBV20-1
J gene: TRBJ1-5
clone size: .
D gene: .

CDR3 protein: CASRSRGLVEEPQHF
CDR3 DNA: TGTGCCAGCAGGTCCCGGGGACTCGTTGAGGAGCCCCAGCATTTT
V gene: TRBV9
J gene: TRBJ1-5
clone size: few
D gene: .

CDR3 protein: CSAAVGGFEGYTF
CDR3 DNA: TGCAGTGCCGCCGTGGGTGGGTTTGAAGGCTACACCTTC
V gene: TRBV20-1
J gene: TRBJ1-2
clone size: few
D gene: .

CDR3 protein: CNLRDRVWETQYF
CDR3 DNA: TGCAACCTCCGGGACAGGGTATGGGAGACCCAGTACTTC
V gene: TRBV20-1
J gene: TRBJ2-5
clone size: .
D gene: TRBD1

CDR3 protein: CASSDFGAYEQYF
CDR3 DNA: TGTGCCAGCAGTGATTTTGGGGCCTACGAGCAGTACTTC
V gene: TRBV25-1
J gene: TRBJ2-7
clone size: few
D gene: .

CDR3 protein: CASSMASGDSYEHF
CDR3 DNA: TGTGCCAGTAGTATGGCTAGCGGGGACTCCTACGAGCATTTT
V gene: TRBV19
J gene: TRBJ1-5
clone size: .
D gene: .

CDR3 protein: CASRQDLAQPQHF
CDR3 DNA: TGCGCCAGCAGACAGGATCTAGCTCAGCCCCAGCATTTT
V gene: TRBV5-1
J gene: TRBJ1-5
clone size: .
D gene: .

CDR3 protein: CASSRMVRDRSNYGYTF
CDR3 DNA: TGTGCCAGCAGTCGAATGGTCCGGGACAGGAGCAACTATGGCTACACCTTC
V gene: TRBV25-1
J gene: TRBJ1-2
clone size: .
D gene: TRBD1

CDR3 protein: CASKRRSVPDGELFF
CDR3 DNA: TGTGCCAGCAAGAGGCGATCAGTCCCAGACGGGGAGCTGTTTTTT
V gene: TRBV2
J gene: TRBJ2-2
clone size: .
D gene: .

CDR3 protein: CASSMWTGNNSPLHF
CDR3 DNA: TGCGCCAGCAGCATGTGGACAGGGAATAATTCACCCCTCCACTTT
V gene: TRBV5-1
J gene: TRBJ1-6
clone size: many
D gene: TRBD1

CDR3 protein: CASSLEGEVNTEAFF
CDR3 DNA: TGTGCCAGCAGCTTAGAAGGGGAGGTGAACACTGAAGCTTTCTTT
V gene: TRBV11-3
J gene: TRBJ1-1
clone size: .
D gene: .

CDR3 protein: CASRGTGVGNQPQHF
CDR3 DNA: TGTGCCAGCAGGGGGACAGGGGTTGGCAATCAGCCCCAGCATTTT
V gene: TRBV2
J gene: TRBJ1-5
clone size: few
D gene: TRBD1

CDR3 protein: CASRGTARDGYTF
CDR3 DNA: TGTGCCAGCAGAGGGACAGCGAGGGATGGCTACACCTTC
V gene: TRBV7-2
J gene: TRBJ1-2
clone size: .
D gene: TRBD1

CDR3 protein: CATRLGGTEKLFF
CDR3 DNA: TGTGCCACCCGATTAGGGGGCACTGAAAAACTGTTTTTT
V gene: TRBV7-8
J gene: TRBJ1-4
clone size: .
D gene: TRBD1

CDR3 protein: CASSEYLGVDGEGYTF
CDR3 DNA: TGTGCCAGCAGTGAATATTTGGGAGTGGACGGCGAGGGCTACACCTTC
V gene: TRBV25-1
J gene: TRBJ1-2
clone size: once
D gene: .

CDR3 protein: CASSPPGLAATYEQYF
CDR3 DNA: TGTGCCAGCAGTCCCCCGGGACTAGCGGCGACCTACGAGCAGTACTTC
V gene: TRBV11-2
J gene: TRBJ2-7
clone size: .
D gene: TRBD2

CDR3 protein: CASSRDLGSNQPQYF
CDR3 DNA: TGTGCCAGCAGTCGGGACCTTGGGAGCAATCAGCCCCAGTACTTC
V gene: TRBV2
J gene: TRBJ2-5
clone size: .
D gene: .

CDR3 protein: CASSQEGGGWNTEAFF
CDR3 DNA: TGTGCCAGCAGCCAAGAAGGTGGCGGGTGGAACACTGAAGCTTTCTTT
V gene: TRBV7-9
J gene: TRBJ1-1
clone size: .
D gene: .

CDR3 protein: CASWTGSNTEAFF
CDR3 DNA: TGTGCCAGTTGGACAGGCTCGAACACTGAAGCTTTCTTT
V gene: TRBV19
J gene: TRBJ1-1
clone size: .
D gene: TRBD1

CDR3 protein: CASSQGTGEGVAF
CDR3 DNA: TGTGCCAGCAGCCAAGGGACAGGGGAAGGCGTCGCCTTC
V gene: TRBV14
J gene: TRBJ1-2
clone size: .
D gene: TRBD1

CDR3 protein: CASTEVYSNQPQHF
CDR3 DNA: TGTGCCAGCACCGAAGTTTATAGCAATCAGCCCCAGCATTTT
V gene: TRBV10-3
J gene: TRBJ1-5
clone size: .
D gene: .

CDR3 protein: CASSQSLGSDYNSPLHF
CDR3 DNA: TGTGCCAGCAGCCAATCGTTGGGATCTGATTATAATTCACCCCTCCACTTT
V gene: TRBV14
J gene: TRBJ1-6
clone size: few
D gene: .

CDR3 protein: CASSIVGPYEQYF
CDR3 DNA: TGTGCCAGTAGTATAGTAGGGCCCTACGAGCAGTACTTC
V gene: TRBV19
J gene: TRBJ2-7
clone size: few
D gene: .

CDR3 protein: CASSVDRESYGYTF
CDR3 DNA: TGTGCCAGCAGCGTGGACAGAGAAAGCTATGGCTACACCTTC
V gene: TRBV25-1
J gene: TRBJ1-2
clone size: .
D gene: .

CDR3 protein: CASSPLGVTMNTEAFF
CDR3 DNA: TGTGCCAGCAGCCCCTTGGGGGTAACCATGAACACTGAAGCTTTCTTT
V gene: TRBV3-1
J gene: TRBJ1-1
clone size: .
D gene: .

CDR3 protein: CASSFFSGYGYTF
CDR3 DNA: TGTGCCAGCAGTTTCTTCTCCGGTTATGGCTACACCTTC
V gene: TRBV12-3/TRBV12-4
J gene: TRBJ1-2
clone size: .
D gene: .

CDR3 protein: CASSSDRVTSPLHF
CDR3 DNA: TGCGCCAGCAGTTCGGACAGGGTTACTTCACCCCTCCACTTT
V gene: TRBV5-1
J gene: TRBJ1-6
clone size: many
D gene: TRBD1

CDR3 protein: CASSDRADTEAFF
CDR3 DNA: TGTGCCAGCAGTGACAGGGCCGACACTGAAGCTTTCTTT
V gene: TRBV24-1
J gene: TRBJ1-1
clone size: many
D gene: TRBD1

CDR3 protein: CASSGPNQPQHF
CDR3 DNA: TGTGCCAGCAGCGGACCGAATCAGCCCCAGCATTTT
V gene: TRBV2
J gene: TRBJ1-5
clone size: many
D gene: .

CDR3 protein: CASSVYREYGNTEAFF
CDR3 DNA: TGTGCCAGCAGTGTTTACAGGGAGTATGGGAACACTGAAGCTTTCTTT
V gene: TRBV10-3
J gene: TRBJ1-1
clone size: .
D gene: .

CDR3 protein: CASSPQGAYEQYF
CDR3 DNA: TGTGCCAGCAGTCCTCAGGGGGCTTACGAGCAGTACTTC
V gene: TRBV25-1
J gene: TRBJ2-7
clone size: many
D gene: TRBD1

CDR3 protein: CASSQQGVETQYF
CDR3 DNA: TGTGCCAGCAGCCAACAGGGCGTAGAGACCCAGTACTTC
V gene: TRBV7-9
J gene: TRBJ2-5
clone size: many
D gene: .

CDR3 protein: CASSSLRGSSSYNSPLHF
CDR3 DNA: TGTGCCAGCAGCTCCCTGAGAGGGTCGAGCTCCTATAATTCACCCCTCCACTTT
V gene: TRBV7-2
J gene: TRBJ1-6
clone size: .
D gene: .

CDR3 protein: CASSANTDTDYGYTF
CDR3 DNA: TGTGCCAGCAGCGCCAACACAGACACCGACTATGGCTACACCTTC
V gene: TRBV9
J gene: TRBJ1-2
clone size: few
D gene: .

CDR3 protein: CAISERWGPYEQYF
CDR3 DNA: TGTGCCATCAGTGAGAGATGGGGGCCCTACGAGCAGTACTTC
V gene: TRBV10-3
J gene: TRBJ2-7
clone size: many
D gene: .

CDR3 protein: CASSQTAGTSGRGEQYF
CDR3 DNA: TGCGCCAGCAGCCAAACCGCCGGGACTAGCGGGAGAGGCGAGCAGTACTTC
V gene: TRBV7-9
J gene: TRBJ2-7
clone size: .
D gene: TRBD2

CDR3 protein: CAGSGRQRNTEAFF
CDR3 DNA: TGTGCCGGCAGCGGACGACAGCGAAACACTGAAGCTTTCTTT
V gene: TRBV7-8
J gene: TRBJ1-1
clone size: .
D gene: .

CDR3 protein: CASSLELASPYEQYF
CDR3 DNA: TGTGCCAGCAGCTTAGAACTAGCCAGCCCCTACGAGCAGTACTTC
V gene: TRBV7-8
J gene: TRBJ2-7
clone size: few
D gene: .

CDR3 protein: CAISTGTSDLKEQYF
CDR3 DNA: TGTGCCATCAGTACAGGGACTAGCGACCTCAAGGAGCAGTACTTC
V gene: TRBV10-3
J gene: TRBJ2-7
clone size: once
D gene: TRBD2

CDR3 protein: CASSTRPFQNTEAFF
CDR3 DNA: TGTGCCAGCAGCACTAGACCGTTCCAAAACACTGAAGCTTTCTTT
V gene: TRBV7-2
J gene: TRBJ1-1
clone size: few
D gene: .

CDR3 protein: CASSDSDRVPYGYTF
CDR3 DNA: TGTGCCAGCAGCGACTCTGACAGGGTACCTTATGGCTACACCTTC
V gene: TRBV25-1
J gene: TRBJ1-2
clone size: .
D gene: TRBD1

CDR3 protein: CASSLGVAPDYTF
CDR3 DNA: TGTGCCAGCAGTTTAGGAGTAGCCCCTGACTACACCTTC
V gene: TRBV12-3/TRBV12-4
J gene: TRBJ1-2
clone size: .
D gene: .